This TCR beta chain was identified in a study of blood T cell repertoires in COVID-19. Turning to the study itself: Samples representing acute and convalescent COVID-19 were sourced from the United States, Italy and Spain.

This CDR3 region has 16 residues. Germline V lookup: CDR1 SGHVS, CDR2 FNYEAQ. The germline V and J ends were trimmed by 0 bases and 4 bases, with 10 bases remaining between them. Libraries were prepared by immunoSEQ multiplex PCR; TCRdb keeps only in-frame clonotypes and omits some of them. The sample comprises 130,000 to 150,000 clones, over 80% of which are singletons, and approximately 2.7% rests with the top ten. This clonotype originated in a woman in her thirties or forties with active or convalescent COVID-19. This rearrangement joins TRBV7-6 to TRBJ2-6; possibly TRBD1 for D (6 bases). Material: peripheral blood. In DNA form, the CDR3 reads TGTGCCAGCAGCTTAGCTTGGCAGGGGGGGGCCAACGTCCTGACTTTC. It codes for CASSLAWQGGANVLTF.